A single T cell receptor beta chain is shown here with its context. Antigen specificity is unknown. Trimming stripped 3 bases from V and 5 bases from J, with 11 bases between. Germline V lookup: CDR1 SGHRS, CDR2 YFSETQ. This CDR3 comprises 14 residues. Here immunoSEQ multiplex PCR was the method, and the copy in TCRdb shows in-frame clones only, minus some. Among under 110,000 clones listed, about 89% were seen once. These data are taken from a study of T cell responses to AZD1222 COVID-19 vaccine. General study findings and limits: Nearly half of unique spike-specific TCRs reportedly avoided B.1.351 and B.1.1.7 mutated regions. Spike-wide coverage was observed for vaccine-associated CD4 TCRs, with dominant responses at 160-218 and 743-854. Only a handful of AZD1222 recipients tested seropositive at baseline. Clonal diversity may have been underestimated, and the donors were mostly white British, with more females than males.

J is TRBJ2-2 and V is TRBV5-1, with TRBD1 as a possible D gene (6 bases). Specimen: peripheral blood, collected 28 days after the second AZD1222 dose. This receptor was taken from an adult who received the AZD1222 COVID-19 vaccine. The CDR3 here is CASSSGTRTGELFF. The CDR3 bases are TGCGCCAGCAGCTCCGGGACAAGAACCGGGGAGCTGTTTTTT.